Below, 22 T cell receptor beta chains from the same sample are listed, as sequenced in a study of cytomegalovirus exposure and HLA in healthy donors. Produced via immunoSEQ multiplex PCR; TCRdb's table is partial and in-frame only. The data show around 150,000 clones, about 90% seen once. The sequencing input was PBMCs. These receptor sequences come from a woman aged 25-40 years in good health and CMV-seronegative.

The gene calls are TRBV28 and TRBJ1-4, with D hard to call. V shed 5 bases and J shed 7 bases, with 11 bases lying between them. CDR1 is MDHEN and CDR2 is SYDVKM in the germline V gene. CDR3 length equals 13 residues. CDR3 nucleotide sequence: TGTGCCAGCAGTAACTACCAATCTGAAAAACTGTTTTTT. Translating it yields CASSNYQSEKLFF.

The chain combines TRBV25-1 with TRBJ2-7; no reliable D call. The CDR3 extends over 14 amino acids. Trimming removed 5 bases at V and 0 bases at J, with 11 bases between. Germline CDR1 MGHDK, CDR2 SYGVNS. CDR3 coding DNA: TGTGCCAGCAGTCCCGAGGCAGCCTCCTACGAGCAGTACTTC. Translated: CASSPEAASYEQYF.

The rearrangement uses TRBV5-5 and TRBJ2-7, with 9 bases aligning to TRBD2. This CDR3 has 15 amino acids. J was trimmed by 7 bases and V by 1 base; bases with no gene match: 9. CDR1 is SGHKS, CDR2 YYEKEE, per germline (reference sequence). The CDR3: CASSLILAGVREQYF. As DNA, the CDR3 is TGTGCCAGCAGCTTGATATTAGCGGGAGTGAGAGAGCAGTACTTC.

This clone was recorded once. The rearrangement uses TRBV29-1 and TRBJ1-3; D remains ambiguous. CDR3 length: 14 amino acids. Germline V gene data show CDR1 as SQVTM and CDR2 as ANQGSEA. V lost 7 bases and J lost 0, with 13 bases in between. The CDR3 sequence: CSGLGGSSGNTIYF. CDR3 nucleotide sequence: TGCAGCGGTCTTGGCGGGAGCTCTGGAAACACCATATATTTT.

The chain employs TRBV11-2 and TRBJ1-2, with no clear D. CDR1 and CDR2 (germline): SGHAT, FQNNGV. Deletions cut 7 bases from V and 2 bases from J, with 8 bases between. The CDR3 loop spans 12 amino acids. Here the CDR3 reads CASTSVNYGYTF. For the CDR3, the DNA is TGTGCCAGCACCTCGGTGAACTATGGCTACACCTTC.

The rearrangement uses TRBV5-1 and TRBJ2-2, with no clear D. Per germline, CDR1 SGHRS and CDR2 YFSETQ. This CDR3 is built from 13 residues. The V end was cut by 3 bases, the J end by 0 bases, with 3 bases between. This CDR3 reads CASSWTNTGELFF. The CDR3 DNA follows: TGCGCCAGCAGCTGGACGAACACCGGGGAGCTGTTTTTT.

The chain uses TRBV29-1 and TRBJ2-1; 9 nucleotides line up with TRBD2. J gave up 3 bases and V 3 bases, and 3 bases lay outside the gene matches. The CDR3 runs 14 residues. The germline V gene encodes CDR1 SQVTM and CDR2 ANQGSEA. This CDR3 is CSVDLAGLYNEQFF. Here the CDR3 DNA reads TGCAGCGTTGATCTAGCGGGACTCTACAATGAGCAGTTCTTC.

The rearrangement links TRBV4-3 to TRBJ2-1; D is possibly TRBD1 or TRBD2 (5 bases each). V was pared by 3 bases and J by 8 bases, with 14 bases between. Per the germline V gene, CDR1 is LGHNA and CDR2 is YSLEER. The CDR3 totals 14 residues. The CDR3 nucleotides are TGCGCCAGCAGCCACGGGGCCCCCTTGGATGAGCAGTTCTTC. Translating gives CASSHGAPLDEQFF.

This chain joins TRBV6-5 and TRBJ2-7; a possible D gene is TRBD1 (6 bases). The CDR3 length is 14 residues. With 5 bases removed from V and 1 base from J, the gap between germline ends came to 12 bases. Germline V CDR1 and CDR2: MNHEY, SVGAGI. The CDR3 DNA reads TGTGCCAGCAGTAGTTGGACAGATTCCTACGAGCAGTACTTC. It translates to CASSSWTDSYEQYF.

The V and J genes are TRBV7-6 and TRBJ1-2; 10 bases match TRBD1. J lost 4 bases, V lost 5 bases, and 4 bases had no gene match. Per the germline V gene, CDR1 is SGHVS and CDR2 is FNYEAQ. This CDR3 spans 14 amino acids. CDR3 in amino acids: CASSTGQGSYGYTF. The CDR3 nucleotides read TGTGCCAGCAGCACGGGACAGGGGTCCTATGGCTACACCTTC.

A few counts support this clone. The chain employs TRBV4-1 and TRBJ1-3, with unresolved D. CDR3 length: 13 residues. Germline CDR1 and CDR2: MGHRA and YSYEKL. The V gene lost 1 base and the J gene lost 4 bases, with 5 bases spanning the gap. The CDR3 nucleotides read TGCGCCAGCAGCCAAGCAAACGGAAACACCATATATTTT. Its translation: CASSQANGNTIYF.

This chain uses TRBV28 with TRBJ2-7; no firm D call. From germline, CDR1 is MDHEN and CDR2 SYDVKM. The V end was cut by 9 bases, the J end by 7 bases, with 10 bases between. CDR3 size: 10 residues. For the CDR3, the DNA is TGTGCCAGGACCCCTCGTGAGCAGTACTTC. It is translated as CARTPREQYF.

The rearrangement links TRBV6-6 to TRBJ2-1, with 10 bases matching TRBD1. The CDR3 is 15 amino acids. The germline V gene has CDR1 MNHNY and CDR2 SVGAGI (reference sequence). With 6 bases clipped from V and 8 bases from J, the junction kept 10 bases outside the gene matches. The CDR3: CASSASGTGAHEQFF. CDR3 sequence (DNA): TGTGCCAGCAGCGCTTCAGGGACAGGGGCCCATGAGCAGTTCTTC.

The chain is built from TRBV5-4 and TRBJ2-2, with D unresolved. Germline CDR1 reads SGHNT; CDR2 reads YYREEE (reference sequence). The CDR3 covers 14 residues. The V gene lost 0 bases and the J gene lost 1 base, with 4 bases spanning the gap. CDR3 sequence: CASSLGRNTGELFF. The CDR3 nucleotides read TGTGCCAGCAGCTTGGGCAGGAACACCGGGGAGCTGTTTTTT.

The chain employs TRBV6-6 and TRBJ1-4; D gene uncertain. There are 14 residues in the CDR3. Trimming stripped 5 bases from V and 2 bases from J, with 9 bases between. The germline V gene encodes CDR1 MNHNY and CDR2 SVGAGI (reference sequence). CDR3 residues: CASSLLGTNEKLFF. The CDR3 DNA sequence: TGTGCCAGCAGTCTACTAGGGACTAATGAAAAACTGTTTTTT.

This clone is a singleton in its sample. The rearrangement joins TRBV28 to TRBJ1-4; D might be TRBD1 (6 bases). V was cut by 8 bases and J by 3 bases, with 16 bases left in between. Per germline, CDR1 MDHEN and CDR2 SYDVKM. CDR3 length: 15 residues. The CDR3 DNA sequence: TGTGCCAGCTACCCACAGGGAGCGGCTAATGAAAAACTGTTTTTT. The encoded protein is CASYPQGAANEKLFF.

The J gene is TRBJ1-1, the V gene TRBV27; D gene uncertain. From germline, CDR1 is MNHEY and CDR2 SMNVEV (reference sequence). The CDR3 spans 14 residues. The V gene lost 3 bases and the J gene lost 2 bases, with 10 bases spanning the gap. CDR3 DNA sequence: TGTGCCAGCAGTTTGAAGGCCATCAACACTGAAGCTTTCTTT. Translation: CASSLKAINTEAFF.

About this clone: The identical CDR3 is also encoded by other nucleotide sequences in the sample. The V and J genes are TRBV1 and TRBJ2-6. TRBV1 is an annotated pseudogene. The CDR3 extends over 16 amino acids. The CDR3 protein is CTSRMDAQSRANVLTF. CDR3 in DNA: TGCACCAGCAGAATGGACGCACAAAGTCGGGCCAACGTCTTGACTTTC.

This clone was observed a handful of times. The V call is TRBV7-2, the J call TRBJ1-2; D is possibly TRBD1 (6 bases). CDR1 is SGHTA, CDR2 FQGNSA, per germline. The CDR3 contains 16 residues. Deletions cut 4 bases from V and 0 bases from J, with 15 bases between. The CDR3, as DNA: TGTGCCAGCAGCTCCGGAGGGGGGCGTGCTAACTATGGCTACACCTTC. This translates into CASSSGGGRANYGYTF. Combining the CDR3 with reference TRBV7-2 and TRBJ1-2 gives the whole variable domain GAGVSQSPSNKVTEKGKDVELRCDPISGHTALYWYRQSLGQGLEFLIYFQGNSAPDKSGLPSDRFSAERTGGSVSTLTIQRTQQEDSAVYLCASSSGGGRANYGYTFGSGTRLTVV.

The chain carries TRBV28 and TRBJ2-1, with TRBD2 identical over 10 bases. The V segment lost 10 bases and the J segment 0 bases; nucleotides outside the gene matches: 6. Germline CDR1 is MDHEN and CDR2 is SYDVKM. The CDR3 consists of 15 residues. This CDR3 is CATTGTSASYNEQFF. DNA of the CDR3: TGTGCCACCACAGGGACTAGCGCCTCCTACAATGAGCAGTTCTTC.

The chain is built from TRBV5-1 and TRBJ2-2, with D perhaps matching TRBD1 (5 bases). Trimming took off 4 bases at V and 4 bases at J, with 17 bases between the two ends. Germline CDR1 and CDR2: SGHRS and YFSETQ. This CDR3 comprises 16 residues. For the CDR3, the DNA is TGCGCCAGCAGCCCGCAGGGTGGGGCGAGCACCGGGGAGCTGTTTTTT. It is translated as CASSPQGGASTGELFF.

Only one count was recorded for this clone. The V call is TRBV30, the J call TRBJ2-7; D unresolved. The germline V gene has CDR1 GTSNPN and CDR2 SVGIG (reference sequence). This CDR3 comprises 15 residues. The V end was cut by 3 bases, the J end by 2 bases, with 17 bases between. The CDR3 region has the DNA TGTGCCTGGAGGGAATTCGACAAGAATCCCTACGAGCAGTACTTC. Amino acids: CAWREFDKNPYEQYF.